This record concerns one T cell receptor (beta chain) sequence. Its antigen is as yet unknown. The sample belongs to a study of T cell responses to AZD1222 COVID-19 vaccine. Findings and limits, study-wide: There were repertoire samples only from the period after the peak T cell response. Vaccine-associated CD4 TCRs ranged over spike, dominating at 160-218 and 743-854. Following two doses of AZD1222, Spike-specific TCR breadth and depth rose.

Germline V gene data show CDR1 as LGHDT and CDR2 as YNNKEL (reference sequence). The CDR3 runs 14 residues. V lost 4 bases, J lost 1 base, and 8 bases lay in between. Generated by immunoSEQ multiplex PCR, the TCRdb table keeps only in-frame clones and is missing some. The sample consists of 75,000 to 85,000 clones, roughly 87% of them appearing once. The TCR was taken from an adult in good health. This specimen was peripheral blood, taken on day 0 of AZD1222 vaccination. The J gene is TRBJ1-3, the V gene TRBV3-1 (or the pseudogene TRBV3-2); no clear D gene. The CDR3 sequence: CASSRTESGNTIYF. In DNA, the CDR3 is TGTGCCAGCAGCCGAACAGAGTCTGGAAACACCATATATTTT.